This T cell receptor beta chain was obtained from a study of cytomegalovirus exposure and HLA in healthy donors. Findings of the study overall: Most subjects' HLA-A and HLA-B alleles were reportedly predicted from TCR beta sequences.

It was with 60 Vbeta and 13 Jbeta primers that the PCR ran. Clones were read by immunoSEQ multiplex PCR, and TCRdb kept only the in-frame ones, dropping some. The sample holds some 120,000 clones, roughly 83% seen once. On this clone: The antigen remains undetermined.

The CDR3 is 12 residues long. Trimming took off 5 bases at V and 13 bases at J, with 12 bases between the two ends. Germline values: CDR1 MDHEN, CDR2 SYDVKM. The sample taken for sequencing was PBMCs. The TCR comes from a man aged 18 to 29 in good health and CMV-seropositive. The chain is built from TRBV28 and TRBJ1-6; D gene unclear. The CDR3 DNA reads as TGTGCCAGCAGTCTGCAGGCGGGGCCCCTCCACTTT. Amino acids: CASSLQAGPLHF.